What follows is one T cell receptor (beta chain) and its context. Sequencing templates came from extracted RNA that was reverse transcribed into cDNA. The repertoire was sequenced with immunoSEQ multiplex PCR; TCRdb's copy has only in-frame clones and lacks some. The data show around 82,000 clones, with 45% to 60% seen just once and just over 5.5% held by the top ten. This sample stems from a study of CD8+ T cells in alopecia areata. The CDR3 is 13 amino acids. Looked up from germline, CDR1 is SEHNR and CDR2 is FQNEAQ (reference sequence). V shed 2 bases and J shed 5 bases, with 10 bases lying between them.

V and J are TRBV7-9 and TRBJ2-7; no clear D. The sequence was collected from a human donor with alopecia areata. Sequencing was done on a sample of NKG2D-high CD8+ T cells sorted from blood. The CDR3 DNA follows: TGTGCCAGCAGCTTATCACCCAATAACGAGCAGTACTTC. Amino acid sequence: CASSLSPNNEQYF.